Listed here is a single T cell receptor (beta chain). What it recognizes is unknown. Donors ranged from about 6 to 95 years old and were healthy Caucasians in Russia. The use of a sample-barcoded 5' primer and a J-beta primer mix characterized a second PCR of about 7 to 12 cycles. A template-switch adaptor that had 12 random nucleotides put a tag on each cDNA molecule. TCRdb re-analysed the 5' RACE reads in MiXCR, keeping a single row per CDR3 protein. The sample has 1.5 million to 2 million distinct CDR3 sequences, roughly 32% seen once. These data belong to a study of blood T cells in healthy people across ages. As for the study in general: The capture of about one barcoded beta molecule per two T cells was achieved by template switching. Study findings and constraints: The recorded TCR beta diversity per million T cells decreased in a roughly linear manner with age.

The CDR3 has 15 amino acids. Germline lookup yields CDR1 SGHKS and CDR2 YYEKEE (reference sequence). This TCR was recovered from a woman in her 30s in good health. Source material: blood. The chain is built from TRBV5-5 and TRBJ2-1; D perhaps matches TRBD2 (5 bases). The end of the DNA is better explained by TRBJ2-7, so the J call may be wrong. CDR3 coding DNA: TGTGCCAGCAGCTTTAGTGCCTCGGGGTACAATGAGCAGTACTTC. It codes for CASSFSASGYNEQYF.